This T cell receptor beta chain was recorded in a study of memory CD4+ T cells and cytomegalovirus serostatus. On the study more broadly: Of the healthy Belgian adults, fewer than 10 were CMV seropositive and 20 to 25 seronegative.

Study-level results: The CMV-associated TCR signature appears largely within the CD4+ memory repertoire. CD4+ memory repertoires contained about 40% of the roughly 160 reported CMV TCRbeta sequences.

As to this clone: Antigen unknown.

The sort gate was single viable CD3+CD4+CD8-CD45RO+ cells for memory CD4+ T cells. Authors' analysis steps: Out-of-frame sequences were removed, leaving about 2.2 million distinct TCRbeta sequences. Here immunoSEQ multiplex PCR was the method, and the copy in TCRdb shows in-frame clones only, minus some. That table supplies the V and J calls and clone size; D and trimming were determined from the DNA. The sample yields about 57,000 clones, roughly four fifths seen once. The receptor comes from an adult in good health and CMV-seronegative. The specimen sequenced was memory CD4+ T cells from blood.

The CDR3 DNA sequence: TGTGCCACCGATACCGACAGGGGGGATTACACCTTC. It translates to CATDTDRGDYTF. This chain connects TRBV19 to TRBJ1-2; 9 bases are a match to TRBD1. Germline loops: CDR1 LNHDA, CDR2 SQIVND (reference sequence). Losses at the gene ends were 10 bases for V and 11 bases for J; bases not matched to a gene: 11. The CDR3 consists of 12 residues.